Listed below are T cell receptor beta chains from one sample, sequenced in a study of tumor-infiltrating lymphocytes in primary liver carcinoma. TCRdb processed the multiplex PCR reads anew with MiXCR; each CDR3 protein has one entry. The data show about 33,000 distinct CDR3 sequences, with over 60% seen just once and 35% to 40% held by the top ten. Specimen: liver tumor tissue from sampling region 5. The receptors originated from a man in his forties with primary liver carcinoma and hepatitis B virus infection. The CDR3 runs from the conserved cysteine through the conserved F or W. The order of the fields is D gene, V gene, J gene, clone size, CDR3 protein, CDR3 DNA. The D gene is left open where the match is weak. A row's size may be missing; if present it is once, few, many or a size class.

>-|TRBV11-2|TRBJ1-2|-
CASSLGANYGCTF
-
>-|TRBV30|TRBJ1-3|-
CSWNSGVGNTIYF
TGTTCCTGGAATTCAGGGGTAGGAAACACCATATATTTT
>-|TRBV11-2|TRBJ2-7|-
CASCQPNAQGGEQYF
TGTGCCAGCTGCCAACCTAATGCACAGGGCGGCGAGCAGTACTTC
>TRBD2|TRBV2|TRBJ2-5|-
CASRREGLWETQYF
TGTGCCAGCAGGCGGGAGGGCCTGTGGGAGACCCAGTACTTC
>TRBD2|TRBV14|TRBJ2-7|-
CVSSQAGGGYDQYF
TGTGTCAGCAGCCAGGCGGGGGGGGGCTACGACCAGTACTTC
>-|TRBV4-1|TRBJ2-7|-
CASSQSLSEPHYEQYF
TGCGCCAGCAGCCAATCCCTATCGGAGCCACATTATGAGCAGTACTTC
>-|TRBV5-6|TRBJ1-1|once
CAGSGHGAMAFF
TGTGCCGGCTCGGGACATGGGGCGATGGCTTTCTTT
>-|TRBV29-1|TRBJ2-4|-
CNIEGQGVGGFQYF
TGCAACATTGAGGGGCAGGGCGTCGGGGGCTTTCAGTACTTC
>-|TRBV14|TRBJ1-2|-
CASCPGRTYYGYTF
TGTGCCAGCTGCCCGGGACGGACGTACTATGGCTACACCTTC
>-|TRBV11-1|TRBJ1-1|-
CASSRQACTEAFF
TGTGCCAGCAGCCGCCAGGCGTGCACTGAAGCTTTCTTT
>TRBD1|TRBV5-1|TRBJ1-2|-
CASSSPGGQGPSRRALYGYTF
TGCGCCAGCAGCTCCCCTGGAGGACAGGGACCATCACGCCGAGCACTCTATGGCTACACCTTC
>TRBD2|TRBV11-2|TRBJ2-5|-
CACSQTPGGGGKETQYF
TGTGCCTGCAGTCAAACTCCTGGCGGGGGGGGGAAAGAGACCCAGTACTTC
>-|TRBV29-1|TRBJ2-1|-
CSARPDGNKQFF
TGCAGCGCCCGCCCAGATGGGAATAAGCAGTTCTTC
>-|TRBV10-3|TRBJ2-7|-
CAISPGSGANEQYF
TGTGCCATCAGTCCCGGCTCGGGGGCCAACGAGCAGTATTTC
>-|TRBV5-4|TRBJ2-4|-
CASSSKQEAINIQYF
TGTGCCAGCAGCTCCAAACAGGAGGCCATAAACATTCAGTATTTC
>TRBD1|TRBV10-2|TRBJ2-7|few
CADLPAGGEQYF
TGCGCCGACTTGCCAGCAGGGGGCGAGCAGTACTTC
>-|TRBV5-1|TRBJ1-5|-
CASSLGHREDQLQHF
TGCGCCAGCAGCCTAGGGCACAGGGAGGATCAGCTCCAGCATTTT
>-|TRBV29-1|TRBJ2-5|-
CSFDDYQETQYF
TGCAGCTTTGATGACTACCAAGAGACCCAGTACTTC
>-|TRBV6-5|TRBJ2-6|-
CASGYAAGSGANVLTF
TGTGCCAGCGGTTACGCTGCAGGGTCTGGGGCCAACGTCCTGACTTTC
>-|TRBV11-1|TRBJ2-1|-
CASSSLGYGSNEQFF
TGCGCCAGCAGCTCCCTCGGATATGGGAGCAATGAGCAGTTCTTC
>-|TRBV5-1|TRBJ2-7|-
CTSSLATSPFYEQYF
TGCACCAGCAGCTTGGCGACCTCCCCCTTCTACGAGCAGTACTTC
>-|TRBV4-1|TRBJ2-1|-
CASSQEWGPYYEQFF
TGCGCCAGCAGCCAAGAATGGGGACCATACTATGAGCAGTTCTTC
>-|TRBV7-9|TRBJ1-2|-
CASSPEGRLSQYDYAF
TGTGCTAGCAGCCCCGAGGGCAGGCTGTCCCAGTATGACTACGCCTTC
>TRBD1|TRBV11-1|TRBJ2-5|-
CVGSGQVEMETQYF
TGTGTCGGCAGTGGACAGGTGGAGATGGAGACCCAGTACTTC
>-|TRBV4-1|TRBJ2-1|-
CANSQSGGWNNEQFF
TGCGCCAACAGCCAAAGTGGCGGATGGAACAATGAGCAGTTCTTT
>-|TRBV6-1|TRBJ2-5|-
CASSESLYKGRETQYF
TGTGCCAGCAGTGAATCGCTGTACAAGGGGCGAGAGACCCAGTACTTC